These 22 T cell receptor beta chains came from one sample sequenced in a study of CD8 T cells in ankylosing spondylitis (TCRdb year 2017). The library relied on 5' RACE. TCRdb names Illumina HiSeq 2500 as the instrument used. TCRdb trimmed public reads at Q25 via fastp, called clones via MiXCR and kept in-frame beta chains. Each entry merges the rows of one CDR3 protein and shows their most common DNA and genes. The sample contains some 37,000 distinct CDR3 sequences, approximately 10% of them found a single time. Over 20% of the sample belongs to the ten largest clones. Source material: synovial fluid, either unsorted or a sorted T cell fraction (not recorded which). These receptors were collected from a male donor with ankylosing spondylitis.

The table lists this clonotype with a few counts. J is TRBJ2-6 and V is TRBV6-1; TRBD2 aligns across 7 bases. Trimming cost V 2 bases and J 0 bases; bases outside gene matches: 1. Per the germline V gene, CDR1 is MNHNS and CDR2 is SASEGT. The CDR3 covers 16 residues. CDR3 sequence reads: CASSEWGGSGANVLTF. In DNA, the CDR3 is TGTGCCAGCAGTGAATGGGGGGGCTCTGGGGCCAACGTCCTGACTTTC.

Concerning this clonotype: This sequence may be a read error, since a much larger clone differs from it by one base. CDR3 sequence reads: CASSYSSERNTGELFF. The CDR3 nucleotides are TGTGCCAGCAGTTACTCTAGCGAGAGGAACACCGGGGAGCTGTTTTTT. V and J are TRBV6-5 and TRBJ2-2, with a tentative D call TRBD2 (5 bases). The CDR3 spans 16 residues. V was pared by 0 bases and J by 1 base, with 9 bases between. Germline-derived CDR1 and CDR2 are MNHEY and SVGAGI.

CDR3 residues: CASTRTSEGRGEQYF. CDR3 DNA: TGTGCCAGCACGCGCACCAGTGAGGGACGGGGCGAGCAGTACTTC. This rearrangement joins TRBV12-3 or TRBV12-4 to TRBJ2-7; D assignment may be TRBD1 or TRBD2 (5 bases each). V lost 7 bases, J lost 6 bases, and 22 bases lay in between. The CDR3 is made up of 15 amino acids.

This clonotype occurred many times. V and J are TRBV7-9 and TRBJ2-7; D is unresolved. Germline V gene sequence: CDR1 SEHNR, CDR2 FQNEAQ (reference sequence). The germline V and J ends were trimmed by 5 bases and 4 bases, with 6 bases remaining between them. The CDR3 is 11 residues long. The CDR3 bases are TGTGCCAGCAGCCCGGTGTACGAGCAGTACTTC. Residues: CASSPVYEQYF. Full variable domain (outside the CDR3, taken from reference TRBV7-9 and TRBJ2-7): DTGVSQNPRHKITKRGQNVTFRCDPISEHNRLYWYRQTLGQGPEFLTYFQNEAQLEKSRLLSDRFSAERPKGSFSTLEIQRTEQGDSAMYLCASSPVYEQYFGPGTRLTVT.

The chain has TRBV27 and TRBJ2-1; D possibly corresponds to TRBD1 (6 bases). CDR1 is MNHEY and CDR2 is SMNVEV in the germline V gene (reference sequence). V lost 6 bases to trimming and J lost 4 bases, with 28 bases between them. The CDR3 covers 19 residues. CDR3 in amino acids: CASSPGARDPLWIYNEQFF. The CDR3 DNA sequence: TGTGCCAGCAGCCCAGGGGCCCGGGACCCCTTGTGGATTTACAATGAGCAGTTCTTC.

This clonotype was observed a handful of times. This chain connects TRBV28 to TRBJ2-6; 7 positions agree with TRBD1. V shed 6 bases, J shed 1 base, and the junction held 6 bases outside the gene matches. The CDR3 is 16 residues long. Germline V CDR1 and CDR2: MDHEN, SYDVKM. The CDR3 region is CASSVDRPSGANVLTF. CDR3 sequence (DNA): TGTGCCAGCAGCGTGGACAGGCCATCTGGGGCCAACGTCCTGACTTTC. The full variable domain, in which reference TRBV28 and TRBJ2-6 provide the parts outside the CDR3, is DVKVTQSSRYLVKRTGEKVFLECVQDMDHENMFWYRQDPGLGLRLIYFSYDVKMKEKGDIPEGYSVSREKKERFSLILESASTNQTSMYLCASSVDRPSGANVLTFGAGSRLTVL.

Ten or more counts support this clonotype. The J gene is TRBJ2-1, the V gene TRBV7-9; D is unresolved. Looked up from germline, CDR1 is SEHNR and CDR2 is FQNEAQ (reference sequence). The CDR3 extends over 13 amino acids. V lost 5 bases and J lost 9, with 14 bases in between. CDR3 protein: CASSPPHRGEQFF. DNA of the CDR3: TGTGCCAGCAGCCCCCCTCACCGTGGTGAGCAGTTCTTC.

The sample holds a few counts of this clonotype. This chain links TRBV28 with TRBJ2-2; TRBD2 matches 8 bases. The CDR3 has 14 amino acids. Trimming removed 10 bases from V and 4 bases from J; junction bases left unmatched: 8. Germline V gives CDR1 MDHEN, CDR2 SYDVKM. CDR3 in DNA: TGTGCCAAGACTAGCGCTACGGGCACCGGGGAGCTGTTTTTT. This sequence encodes CAKTSATGTGELFF. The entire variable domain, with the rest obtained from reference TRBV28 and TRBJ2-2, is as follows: DVKVTQSSRYLVKRTGEKVFLECVQDMDHENMFWYRQDPGLGLRLIYFSYDVKMKEKGDIPEGYSVSREKKERFSLILESASTNQTSMYLCAKTSATGTGELFFGEGSRLTVL.

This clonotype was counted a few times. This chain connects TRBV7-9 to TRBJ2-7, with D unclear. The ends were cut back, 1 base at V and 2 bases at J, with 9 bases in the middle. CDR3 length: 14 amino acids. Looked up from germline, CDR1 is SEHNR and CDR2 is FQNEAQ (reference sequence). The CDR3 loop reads CASSLEWPPYEQYF. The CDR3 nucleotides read TGTGCCAGCAGCTTAGAGTGGCCCCCCTACGAGCAGTACTTC.

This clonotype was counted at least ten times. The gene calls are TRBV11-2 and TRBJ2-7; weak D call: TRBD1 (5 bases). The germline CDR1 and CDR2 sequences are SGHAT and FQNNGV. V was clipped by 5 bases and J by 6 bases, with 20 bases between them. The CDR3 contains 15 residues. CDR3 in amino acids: CASSTRWQGKGEQYF. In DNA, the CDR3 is TGTGCCAGCAGCACTCGGTGGCAGGGTAAGGGCGAGCAGTACTTC.

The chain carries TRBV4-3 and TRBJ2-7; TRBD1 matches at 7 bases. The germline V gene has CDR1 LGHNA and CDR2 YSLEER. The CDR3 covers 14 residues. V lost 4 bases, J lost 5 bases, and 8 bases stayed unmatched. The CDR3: CASSRETGRHEQYF. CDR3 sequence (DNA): TGCGCCAGCAGCCGAGAGACAGGGAGACACGAGCAGTACTTC.

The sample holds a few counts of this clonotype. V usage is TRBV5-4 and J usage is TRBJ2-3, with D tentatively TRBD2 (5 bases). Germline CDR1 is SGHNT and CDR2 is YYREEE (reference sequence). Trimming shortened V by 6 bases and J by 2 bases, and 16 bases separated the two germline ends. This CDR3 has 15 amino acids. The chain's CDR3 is CASNQDFRNTDTQYF. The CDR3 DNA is TGTGCCAGCAACCAGGACTTCAGAAACACAGATACGCAGTATTTT.

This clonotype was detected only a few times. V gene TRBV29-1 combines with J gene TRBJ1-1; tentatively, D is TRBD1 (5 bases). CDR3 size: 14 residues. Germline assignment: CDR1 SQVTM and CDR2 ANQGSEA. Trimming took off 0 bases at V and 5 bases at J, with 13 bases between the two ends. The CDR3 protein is CSVEEGVGDTEAFF. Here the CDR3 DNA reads TGCAGCGTTGAAGAAGGGGTTGGGGATACTGAAGCTTTCTTT.

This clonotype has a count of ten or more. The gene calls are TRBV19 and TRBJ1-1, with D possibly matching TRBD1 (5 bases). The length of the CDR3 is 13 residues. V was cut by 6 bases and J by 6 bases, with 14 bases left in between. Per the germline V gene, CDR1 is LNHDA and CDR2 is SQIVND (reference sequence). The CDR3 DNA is TGTGCCAGTAGACCCCGACAGATCGCTGAAGCTTTCTTT. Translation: CASRPRQIAEAFF. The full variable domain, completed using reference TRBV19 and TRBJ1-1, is DGGITQSPKYLFRKEGQNVTLSCEQNLNHDAMYWYRQDPGQGLRLIYYSQIVNDFQKGDIAEGYSVSREKKESFPLTVTSAQKNPTAFYLCASRPRQIAEAFFGQGTRLTVV.

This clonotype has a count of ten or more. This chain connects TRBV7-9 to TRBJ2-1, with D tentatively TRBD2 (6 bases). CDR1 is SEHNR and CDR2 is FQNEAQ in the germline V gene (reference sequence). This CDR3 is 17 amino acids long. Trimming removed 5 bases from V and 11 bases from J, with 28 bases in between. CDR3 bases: TGTGCCAGCAGCCCCGCGGCGGATCGGGAGATCGGTCGGAAGCAGTTCTTC. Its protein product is CASSPAADREIGRKQFF.

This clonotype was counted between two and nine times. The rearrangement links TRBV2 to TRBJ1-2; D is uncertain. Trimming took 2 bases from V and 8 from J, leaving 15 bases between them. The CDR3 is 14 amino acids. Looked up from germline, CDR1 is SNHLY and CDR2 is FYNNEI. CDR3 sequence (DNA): TGTGCCAGCAGTGAATTTCAGGTGGTCGGGGGCTACACCTTC. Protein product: CASSEFQVVGGYTF.

The CDR3: CASSPLEGLKETQYF. CDR3 coding DNA: TGTGCCAGCAGCCCCCTGGAGGGGTTGAAAGAGACCCAGTACTTC. V gene TRBV7-9 combines with J gene TRBJ2-5; D possibly corresponds to TRBD2 (6 bases). The CDR3 sequence is 15 residues long. Per germline, CDR1 SEHNR and CDR2 FQNEAQ (reference sequence). V was pared by 5 bases and J by 3 bases, with 16 bases between.

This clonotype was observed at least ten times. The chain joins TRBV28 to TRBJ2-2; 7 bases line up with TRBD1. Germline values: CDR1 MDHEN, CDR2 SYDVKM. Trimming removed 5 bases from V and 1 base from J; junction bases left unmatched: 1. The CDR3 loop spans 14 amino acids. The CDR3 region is CASSGTENTGELFF. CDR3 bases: TGTGCCAGCAGTGGGACAGAGAACACCGGGGAGCTGTTTTTT.

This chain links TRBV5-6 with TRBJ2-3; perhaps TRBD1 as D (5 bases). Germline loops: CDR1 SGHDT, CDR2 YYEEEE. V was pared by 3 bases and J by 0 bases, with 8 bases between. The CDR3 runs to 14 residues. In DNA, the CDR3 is TGTGCCAGCAGCTGGGGCCTAAGCACAGATACGCAGTATTTT. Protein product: CASSWGLSTDTQYF.

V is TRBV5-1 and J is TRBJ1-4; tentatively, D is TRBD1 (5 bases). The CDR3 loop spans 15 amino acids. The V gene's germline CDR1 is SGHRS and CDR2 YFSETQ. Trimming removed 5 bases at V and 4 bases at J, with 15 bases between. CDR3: CASRVQGSGNEKLFF. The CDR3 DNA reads TGCGCCAGCAGAGTTCAGGGTTCCGGTAATGAAAAACTGTTTTTT.

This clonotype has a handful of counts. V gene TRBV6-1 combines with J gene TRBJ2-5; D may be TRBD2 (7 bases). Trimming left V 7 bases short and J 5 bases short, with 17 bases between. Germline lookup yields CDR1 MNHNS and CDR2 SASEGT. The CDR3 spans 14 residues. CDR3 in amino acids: CASTFSGGWETQYF. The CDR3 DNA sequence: TGTGCCAGCACCTTCTCGGGGGGCTGGGAGACCCAGTACTTC.

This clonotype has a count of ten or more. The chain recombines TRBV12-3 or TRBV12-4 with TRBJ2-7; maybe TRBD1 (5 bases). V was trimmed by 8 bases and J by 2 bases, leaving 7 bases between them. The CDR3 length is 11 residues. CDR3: CASPTAYEQYF. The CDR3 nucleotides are TGTGCCAGCCCGACAGCCTACGAGCAGTACTTC.